The 3 T cell receptor beta chains below were found in one sample sequenced in a study of blood T cells in healthy people across ages. Alongside a J-beta primer mix, a sample-barcoded 5' primer served in a second PCR lasting about 7 to 12 cycles. TCRdb re-called the 5' RACE reads with MiXCR, one entry per CDR3 protein. The sample has roughly 700,000 distinct CDR3 sequences, about 30% seen once. Sequencing used blood. These receptors all stem from a woman over 75 in good health.

This clonotype showed up just a few times. The chain has TRBV12-3 or TRBV12-4 and TRBJ2-1, with TRBD1 matching 9 bases. The assigned J gene may be wrong: the sequence end matches TRBJ2-7 better. This CDR3 has 15 amino acids. The CDR3 loop is CASSSPGQGYNEQYF. The CDR3 DNA sequence: TGTGCCAGCAGTTCGCCGGGACAGGGATACAATGAGCAGTACTTC.

This clonotype showed up many times. This chain connects TRBV4-2 to TRBJ1-2; D is possibly TRBD1 (5 bases). In germline, CDR1 is LGHNA, CDR2 YNFKEQ. V was trimmed by 4 bases and J by 3 bases, leaving 12 bases between them. CDR3 length: 14 residues. This chain's CDR3 is CASSPRDVDYGYTF. The CDR3 region has the DNA TGTGCCAGCAGCCCCCGGGACGTAGACTATGGCTACACCTTC.

This rearrangement joins TRBV4-1 to TRBJ1-1; D call uncertain. CDR3 length: 16 residues. Trimming removed 1 base at V and 4 bases at J, with 16 bases between. Per the germline V gene, CDR1 is MGHRA and CDR2 is YSYEKL. The CDR3 reads CASSQAPPGLGTEAFF. The CDR3 DNA is TGCGCCAGCAGCCAAGCCCCCCCGGGATTGGGCACTGAAGCTTTCTTT.